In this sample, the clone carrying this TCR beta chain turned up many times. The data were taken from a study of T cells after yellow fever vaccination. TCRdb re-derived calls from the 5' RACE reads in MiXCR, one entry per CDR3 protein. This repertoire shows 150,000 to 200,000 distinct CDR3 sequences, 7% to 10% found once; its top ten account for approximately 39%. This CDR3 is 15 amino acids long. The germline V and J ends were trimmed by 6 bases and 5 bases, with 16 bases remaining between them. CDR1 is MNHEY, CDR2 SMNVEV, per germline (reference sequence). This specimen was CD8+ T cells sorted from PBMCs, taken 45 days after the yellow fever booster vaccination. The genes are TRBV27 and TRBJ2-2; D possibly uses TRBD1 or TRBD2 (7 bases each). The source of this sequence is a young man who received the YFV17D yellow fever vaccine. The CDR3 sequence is CASRPAGGGTGELFF. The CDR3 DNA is TGTGCCAGCAGGCCGGCAGGGGGAGGGACCGGGGAGCTGTTTTTT.